This TCR beta chain is drawn from a study of response to subunit inactivated influenza vaccine (dated by TCRdb to the late 2010s). With regard to the full study: Deep quantitative profiling of the T cell receptor repertoire was used in the study to follow responses to a trivalent subunit inactivated influenza vaccine.

The library relied on RT-PCR. Instrument used: Illumina HiSeq 2500. TCRdb trimmed the raw reads at Q25, called clones with MiXCR and kept productive beta chains. Each record represents a unique CDR3 protein, reported with the most common genes and DNA among its rows. This sample lists hundreds of thousands of distinct CDR3 sequences; less than 15% were detected once. The biggest ten clones account for 7.5% to 8% of the sample. Here is what the overall study found, with its caveats: The authors suggested that each seasonal influenza vaccination may recruit only a limited number of new T cells.

As regards this clonotype: Its antigen target is currently unknown. Base qualities are not provided; no much larger clone lies one nucleotide away.

This specimen consisted of PBMCs from blood, obtained around two weeks before vaccination. This clonotype originated in a man aged 45-60 years who received an inactivated influenza vaccine. Donor details come from another sample of the same person, matched by shared clones.

The base sequence is TGCAGTGCTAGAGGGGAACAGGGTGCCCGGCCCCAGCATTTT. It translates as CSARGEQGARPQHF. In this chain, TRBV20-1 is recombined with TRBJ1-5; TRBD1 is perhaps the D gene, given 6 matching bases. The germline V gene (reference sequence) sets CDR1 to DFQATT and CDR2 to SNEGSKA. The CDR3, from cysteine to phenylalanine, totals 14 residues. Just the 42-base CDR3 DNA is kept, in frame starting at base 1. V sheds 1 base and J sheds 9 bases, leaving 16 bases between their ends.